What follows are 2 T cell receptor beta chains derived from one specimen sequenced in a study of blood T cell repertoires in COVID-19. Sequencing was performed with immunoSEQ multiplex PCR; in TCRdb, only in-frame clones are kept and a portion is missing. The sample yields approximately 61,000 clones, 83% seen once. The specimen sequenced was peripheral blood. Source of these receptors: a man in his fifties or sixties with COVID-19, enrolled during active disease.

This clone was observed once. The chain is built from TRBV19 and TRBJ1-2; TRBD1 agrees at 8 bases. J was trimmed by 5 bases and V by 3 bases; bases with no gene match: 8. The CDR3 is 15 amino acids. Germline V gives CDR1 LNHDA, CDR2 SQIVND (reference sequence). As DNA, the CDR3 is TGTGCCAGTAGTATGTCCAGGGGGCGCGGGTATGGCTACACCTTC. The encoded protein is CASSMSRGRGYGYTF.

V is TRBV2 and J is TRBJ2-7; tentatively, D is TRBD2 (7 bases). The CDR3 covers 13 residues. Trimming cost V 6 bases and J 6 bases, with 15 bases left between them. CDR1 SNHLY and CDR2 FYNNEI come from the germline V gene. The CDR3 region is CASRRGGPGEQYF. The DNA for the CDR3 is TGTGCCAGCAGGAGGGGGGGACCGGGCGAGCAGTACTTC.